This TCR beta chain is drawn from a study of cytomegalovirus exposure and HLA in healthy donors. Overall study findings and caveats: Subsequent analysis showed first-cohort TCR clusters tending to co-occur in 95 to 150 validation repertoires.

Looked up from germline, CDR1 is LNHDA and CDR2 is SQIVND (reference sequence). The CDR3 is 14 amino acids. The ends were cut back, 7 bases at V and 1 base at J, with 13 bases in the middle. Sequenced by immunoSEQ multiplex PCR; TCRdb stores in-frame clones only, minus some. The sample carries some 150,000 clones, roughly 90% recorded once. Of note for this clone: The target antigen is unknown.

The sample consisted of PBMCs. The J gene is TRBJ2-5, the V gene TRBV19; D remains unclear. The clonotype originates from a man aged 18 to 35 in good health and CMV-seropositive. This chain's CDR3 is CASTKDTAQETQYF. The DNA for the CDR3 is TGTGCCAGTACCAAAGACACGGCCCAAGAGACCCAGTACTTC.